The 7 T cell receptor beta chains below come from one sample, sequenced in a study of blood T cell repertoires in COVID-19. Profiled with immunoSEQ multiplex PCR; TCRdb holds only in-frame clones, not every one. The data show some 220,000 clones, around 84% seen once. Input material: peripheral blood. The receptors stem from a man aged 45-65 years with active or convalescent COVID-19.

The gene calls are TRBV24-1 and TRBJ2-1, with D perhaps matching TRBD2 (6 bases). Trimming stripped 7 bases from V and 5 bases from J, with 11 bases between. Germline V CDR1 and CDR2: KGHDR, SFDVKD. CDR3 length equals 13 residues. The CDR3 loop is CATSPTSNNEQFF. In nucleotides, the CDR3 is TGTGCCACCAGCCCTACTAGCAACAATGAGCAGTTCTTC.

The rearrangement uses TRBV5-1 and TRBJ2-2, with D perhaps matching TRBD2 (6 bases). Per germline, CDR1 SGHRS and CDR2 YFSETQ. This CDR3 has 15 residues. V gave up 2 bases and J gave up 5 bases, with 13 bases separating them. This CDR3 reads CASSLNQGGTGELFF. The CDR3 DNA reads TGCGCCAGCAGCTTAAATCAAGGAGGGACCGGGGAGCTGTTTTTT.

The rearrangement joins TRBV6-6 to TRBJ2-1, with 11 bases identical to TRBD2. After removal of 6 bases from V and 7 bases from J, the junction contained 11 bases not matched to a gene. CDR3 size: 16 residues. The V gene's germline CDR1 is MNHNY and CDR2 SVGAGI (reference sequence). The CDR3 loop reads CASSPPLAGGLNEQFF. DNA for the CDR3: TGTGCCAGCAGCCCCCCCCTAGCGGGGGGCCTAAATGAGCAGTTCTTC.

This clone was recorded only once. V usage is TRBV7-9 and J usage is TRBJ1-3; 9 positions agree with TRBD1. Germline trimming cut 2 bases from V and 9 bases from J; bases unmatched to any gene: 8. The CDR3 covers 15 residues. Looked up from germline, CDR1 is SEHNR and CDR2 is FQNEAQ (reference sequence). CDR3 in amino acids: CASSLMTGGSGTIYF. The CDR3 bases are TGTGCCAGCAGCTTAATGACAGGGGGTTCGGGCACCATATATTTT.

This chain links TRBV6-4 with TRBJ1-5; D not certain. Germline lookup yields CDR1 MRHNA and CDR2 SNTAGT. The V end was cut by 3 bases, the J end by 0 bases, with 9 bases between. The CDR3 is 15 residues long. CDR3: CASSDVRGSNQPQHF. As DNA, the CDR3 is TGTGCCAGCAGTGATGTAAGAGGTAGCAATCAGCCCCAGCATTTT.

The CDR3 loop is CATTSGHGNTIYF. The DNA of the CDR3 is TGTGCCACCACCTCGGGACATGGAAACACCATATATTTT. The chain recombines TRBV15 with TRBJ1-3; possible D gene TRBD1, 6 bases. The germline V and J ends were trimmed by 7 bases and 3 bases, with 10 bases remaining between them. Germline V lookup: CDR1 LNHNV, CDR2 YYDKDF (reference sequence). The CDR3 runs 13 residues.

This clone is a singleton in its sample. The CDR3 DNA follows: TGCGCCAGCAGCTTGGCCGGACAGGGGGATAATGGCTACACCTTC. Encoded protein: CASSLAGQGDNGYTF. J is TRBJ1-2 and V is TRBV5-1; the match to TRBD1 covers 10 bases. This CDR3 is built from 15 residues. Germline CDR1 SGHRS, CDR2 YFSETQ. Trimming took 0 bases from V and 6 from J; bases not matched to a gene: 5.